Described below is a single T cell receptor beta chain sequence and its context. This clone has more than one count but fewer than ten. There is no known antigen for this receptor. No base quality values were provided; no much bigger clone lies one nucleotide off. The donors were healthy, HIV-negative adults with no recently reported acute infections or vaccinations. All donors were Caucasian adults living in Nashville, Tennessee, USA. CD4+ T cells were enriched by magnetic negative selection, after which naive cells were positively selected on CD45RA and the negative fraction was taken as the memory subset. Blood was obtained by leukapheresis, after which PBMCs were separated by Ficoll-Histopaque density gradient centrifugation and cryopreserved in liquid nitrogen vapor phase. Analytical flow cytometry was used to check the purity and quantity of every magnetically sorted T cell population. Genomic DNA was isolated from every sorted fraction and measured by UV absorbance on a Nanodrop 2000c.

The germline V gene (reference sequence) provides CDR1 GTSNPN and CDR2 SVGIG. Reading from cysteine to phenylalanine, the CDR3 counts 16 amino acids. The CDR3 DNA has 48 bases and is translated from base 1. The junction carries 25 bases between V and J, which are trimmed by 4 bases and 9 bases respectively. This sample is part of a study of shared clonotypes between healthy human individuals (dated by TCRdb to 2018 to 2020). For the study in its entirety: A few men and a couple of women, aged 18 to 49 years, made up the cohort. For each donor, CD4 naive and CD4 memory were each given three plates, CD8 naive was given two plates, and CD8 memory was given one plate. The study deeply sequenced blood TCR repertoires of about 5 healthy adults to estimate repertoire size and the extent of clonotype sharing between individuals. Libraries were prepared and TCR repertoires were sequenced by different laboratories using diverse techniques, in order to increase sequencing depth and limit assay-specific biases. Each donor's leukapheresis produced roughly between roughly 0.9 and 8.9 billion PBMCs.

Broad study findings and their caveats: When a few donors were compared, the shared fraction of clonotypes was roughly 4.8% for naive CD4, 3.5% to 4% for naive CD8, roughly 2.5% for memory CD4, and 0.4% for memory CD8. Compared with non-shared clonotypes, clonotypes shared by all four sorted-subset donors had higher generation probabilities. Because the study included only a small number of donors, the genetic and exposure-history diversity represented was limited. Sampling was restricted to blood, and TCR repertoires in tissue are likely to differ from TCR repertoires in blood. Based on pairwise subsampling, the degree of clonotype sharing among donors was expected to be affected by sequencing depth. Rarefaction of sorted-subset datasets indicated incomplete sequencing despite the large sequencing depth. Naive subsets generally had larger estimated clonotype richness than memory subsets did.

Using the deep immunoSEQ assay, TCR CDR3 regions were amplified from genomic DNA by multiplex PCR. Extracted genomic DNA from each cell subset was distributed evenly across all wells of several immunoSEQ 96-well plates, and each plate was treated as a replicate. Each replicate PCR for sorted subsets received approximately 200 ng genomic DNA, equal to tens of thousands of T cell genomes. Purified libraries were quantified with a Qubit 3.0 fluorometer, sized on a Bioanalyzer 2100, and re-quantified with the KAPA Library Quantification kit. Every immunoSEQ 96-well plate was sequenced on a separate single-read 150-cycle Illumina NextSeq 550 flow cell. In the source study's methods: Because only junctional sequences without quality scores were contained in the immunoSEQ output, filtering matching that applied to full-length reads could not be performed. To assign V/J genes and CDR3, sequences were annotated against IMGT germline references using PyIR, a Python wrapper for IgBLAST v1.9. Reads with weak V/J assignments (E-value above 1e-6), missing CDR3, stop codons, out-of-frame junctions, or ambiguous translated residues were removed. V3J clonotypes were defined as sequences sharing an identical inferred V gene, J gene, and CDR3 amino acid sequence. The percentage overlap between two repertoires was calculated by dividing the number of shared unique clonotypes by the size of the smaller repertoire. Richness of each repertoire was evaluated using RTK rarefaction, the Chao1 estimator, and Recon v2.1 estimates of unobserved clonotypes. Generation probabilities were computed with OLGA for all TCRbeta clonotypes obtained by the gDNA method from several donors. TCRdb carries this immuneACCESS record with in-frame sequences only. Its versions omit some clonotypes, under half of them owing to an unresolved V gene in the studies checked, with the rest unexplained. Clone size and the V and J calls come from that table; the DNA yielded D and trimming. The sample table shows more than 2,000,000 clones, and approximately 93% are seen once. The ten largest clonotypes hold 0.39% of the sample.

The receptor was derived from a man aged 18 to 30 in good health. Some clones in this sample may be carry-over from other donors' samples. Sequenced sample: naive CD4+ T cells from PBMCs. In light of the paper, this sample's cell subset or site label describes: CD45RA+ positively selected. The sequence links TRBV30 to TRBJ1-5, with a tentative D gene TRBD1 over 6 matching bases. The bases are TGTGCCTGGACCCAAGGGGTAGGGGGAAACATTTGGCCCCAGCATTTT. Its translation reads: CAWTQGVGGNIWPQHF.